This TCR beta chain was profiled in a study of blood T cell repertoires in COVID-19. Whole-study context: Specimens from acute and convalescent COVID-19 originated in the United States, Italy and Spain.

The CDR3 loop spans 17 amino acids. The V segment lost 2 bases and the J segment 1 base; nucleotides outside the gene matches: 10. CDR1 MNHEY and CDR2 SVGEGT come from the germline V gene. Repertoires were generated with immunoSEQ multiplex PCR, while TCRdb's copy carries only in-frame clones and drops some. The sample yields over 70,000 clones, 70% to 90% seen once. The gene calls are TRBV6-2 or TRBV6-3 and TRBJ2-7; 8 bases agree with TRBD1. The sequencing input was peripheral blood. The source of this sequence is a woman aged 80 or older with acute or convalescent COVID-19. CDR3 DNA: TGTGCCAGCAGTTACACCTATGGGACAGGACCTTCCTACGAGCAGTACTTC. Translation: CASSYTYGTGPSYEQYF.